This TCR beta chain was observed in a study of T cell responses to AZD1222 COVID-19 vaccine. Broader study findings: White British donors predominated, females outnumbered males, and clonal diversity was possibly underestimated. The study found vaccine-associated CD4 TCRs spanning spike, dominant at 160-218 and 743-854.

Produced via immunoSEQ multiplex PCR; TCRdb's table is partial and in-frame only. The table includes about 160,000 clones, roughly 90% detected once. The V segment lost 4 bases and the J segment 5 bases; nucleotides outside the gene matches: 7. The CDR3 runs 14 residues. Per the germline V gene, CDR1 is SGDLS and CDR2 is YYNGEE. Points on this clone: The antigen is undetermined.

This clonotype was obtained from an adult in good health. The sample consisted of peripheral blood, taken on day 0 of AZD1222 vaccination. J is TRBJ1-1 and V is TRBV9; the match to TRBD1 covers 8 bases. CDR3 DNA: TGTGCCAGCAGCTCCGGACAGGGAGGGACTGAAGCTTTCTTT. This encodes CASSSGQGGTEAFF.